The clone carrying this TCR beta chain was recorded only once. The antigen remains undetermined. The CDR3 is made up of 17 amino acids. Germline V gives CDR1 LGHNT, CDR2 FRNRAP. V shed 0 bases and J shed 3 bases, with 15 bases lying between them. These data belong to a study of human thymus T cells. Broader study findings: The authors found apparently biased V and J gene usage in thymic and blood repertoires.

The assay was immunoSEQ multiplex PCR, and TCRdb's table has in-frame clones only and misses some. This table has about 78,000 clones, 90% to 97% appearing once. Resections from corrective heart surgery provided thymus tissue. The sequence derives from a boy less than two years old with a congenital heart defect but otherwise immunologically healthy. The genes are TRBV12-5 and TRBJ2-1, with TRBD1 as a possible D gene (6 bases). Sample: thymus tissue. CDR3 bases: TGTGCTAGTGGTTTGGTACAGGGCGGAGCGTTCTACAATGAGCAGTTCTTC. The encoded protein is CASGLVQGGAFYNEQFF.